This T cell receptor beta chain originates from a study of blood T cells in healthy people across ages. The CDR3 covers 16 residues. V was shortened by 3 bases and J by 0 bases, with 15 bases between the two germline ends. Germline V gene lookup returns CDR1 MDHEN and CDR2 SYDVKM. A sample-barcoded 5' primer and a J-beta primer mix were used in a second PCR of about 6 to 11 cycles. A single record per CDR3 protein comes from TCRdb applying MiXCR to the 5' RACE reads. The sample includes about a million distinct CDR3 sequences, just over 50% of them seen just once. Sequencing input: blood. J is TRBJ2-7 and V is TRBV28; D is unclear. The sequence came from a woman aged 55-69 years in good health. CDR3 nucleotides: TGTGCCAGCAGTTTGGTGCTCCGTCGGAGCTCCTACGAGCAGTACTTC. Its translation: CASSLVLRRSSYEQYF.